What follows are 15 T cell receptor beta chains derived from one specimen sequenced in a study of shared clonotypes between healthy human individuals. TCRdb's copy holds only in-frame clones and misses some; the assay was immunoSEQ multiplex PCR. The sample lists about 470,000 clones, around 75% occurring once. Source material: PBMCs. The receptor source for this set is a woman aged 40 to 50 in good health. Some clones in this sample may be carry-over from other donors' samples.

This clone was picked up one time. The rearrangement joins TRBV28 to TRBJ1-2; D might be TRBD1 (6 bases). This CDR3 has 13 amino acids. Germline CDR1 is MDHEN and CDR2 is SYDVKM. The V and J ends lost 3 bases and 4 bases respectively, with 9 bases between them. CDR3 nucleotide sequence: TGTGCCAGCAGTTTGCAGGGGTCCTATGGCTACACCTTC. This translates into CASSLQGSYGYTF.

The chain has TRBV5-1 and TRBJ2-2, with D perhaps being TRBD1 or TRBD2 (5 bases each). V was clipped by 3 bases and J by 0 bases, with 18 bases between them. Per germline, CDR1 SGHRS and CDR2 YFSETQ. The CDR3 loop spans 18 amino acids. As DNA, the CDR3 is TGCGCCAGCAGCTCGACCCCCGGGACCCCAGCGAACACCGGGGAGCTGTTTTTT. Translation gives CASSSTPGTPANTGELFF.

This chain uses TRBV7-3 with TRBJ2-7; D call uncertain. V lost 8 bases, J lost 0 bases, and 14 bases lay in between. The CDR3 is 14 residues long. Germline loops: CDR1 SGHTA, CDR2 FQGTGA. CDR3 DNA: TGTGCCAGCCCCTGGCGTAACTCCTCCTACGAGCAGTACTTC. It encodes CASPWRNSSYEQYF.

J is TRBJ2-7 and V is TRBV9; D might be TRBD1 (6 bases). This CDR3 contains 14 residues. V dropped 3 bases and J dropped 6 bases, with 16 bases sitting between them. The germline CDR1 and CDR2 sequences are SGDLS and YYNGEE. Written as DNA, the CDR3 is TGTGCCAGCAGCGATGGGACATCATCCGTCGAGCAGTACTTC. Its protein product is CASSDGTSSVEQYF.

As for this clone: At one of its ends the junction is not consistent with the germline gene, which may arise from a read error. This rearrangement joins TRBV7-3 to TRBJ2-1; D possibly uses TRBD1 or TRBD2 (5 bases each). CDR1 SGHTA and CDR2 FQGTGA come from the germline V gene. CDR3 length: 15 amino acids. The CDR3 spells CASSLTGESFNEQFF. DNA of the CDR3: TGTGCCAGCAGCTTAACGGGGGAATCCTTCAATGAGCAGTTCTTC.

The rearrangement joins TRBV2 to TRBJ2-3, with 7 bases fitting TRBD2. Germline lookup yields CDR1 SNHLY and CDR2 FYNNEI. V lost 2 bases and J lost 2; bases outside the gene matches: 7. The CDR3 has 16 amino acids. CDR3 DNA sequence: TGTGCCAGCAGTGAACCAGCGGGAAAACACACAGATACGCAGTATTTT. Protein sequence: CASSEPAGKHTDTQYF.

The chain recombines TRBV25-1 with TRBJ2-1; 10 positions match TRBD1. This CDR3 comprises 15 residues. J was trimmed by 8 bases and V by 2 bases; bases with no gene match: 6. Germline lookup yields CDR1 MGHDK and CDR2 SYGVNS. The CDR3 sequence is CASSERTGGNDEQFF. CDR3 DNA sequence: TGTGCCAGCAGTGAACGGACAGGGGGAAACGATGAGCAGTTCTTC.

The chain uses TRBV18 and TRBJ2-2; a possible D gene is TRBD1 (5 bases). CDR1 is KGHSH and CDR2 is LQKENI in the germline V gene. The CDR3 covers 15 residues. V was shortened by 3 bases and J by 7 bases, with 15 bases between the two germline ends. CDR3 residues: CASSPSQGMIGELFF. CDR3 nucleotide sequence: TGTGCCAGCTCACCGTCCCAGGGAATGATCGGGGAGCTGTTTTTT. The whole variable domain, remainder taken from reference TRBV18 and TRBJ2-2, is NAGVMQNPRHLVRRRGQEARLRCSPMKGHSHVYWYRQLPEEGLKFMVYLQKENIIDESGMPKERFSAEFPKEGPSILRIQQVVRGDSAAYFCASSPSQGMIGELFFGEGSRLTVL.

As regards this clone: In the same sample, other DNA sequences code for this CDR3. The gene calls are TRBV2 and TRBJ2-5; 9 bases fit TRBD1. Germline V CDR1 and CDR2: SNHLY, FYNNEI. The J segment lost 5 bases and the V segment lost 6 bases, leaving 7 bases of the junction unmatched. CDR3 length: 14 amino acids. The DNA for the CDR3 is TGTGCCAGCAGCCCTAACAGGGGGCAGGAGACCCAGTACTTC. This translates into CASSPNRGQETQYF.

This clone was seen only once. V and J are TRBV15 and TRBJ1-4; 7 bases agree with TRBD1. The CDR3 has 15 amino acids. Per germline, CDR1 LNHNV and CDR2 YYDKDF (reference sequence). V shed 3 bases and J 4 bases; nucleotides not matched to a gene: 5. The CDR3 coding sequence is TGTGCCACCAGCAGTGAAGGACAGGATAATGAAAAACTGTTTTTT. Residues: CATSSEGQDNEKLFF.

The chain is built from TRBV9 and TRBJ2-7; possible D gene TRBD1, 6 bases. The V end was cut by 0 bases, the J end by 3 bases, with 10 bases between. Germline CDR1 reads SGDLS; CDR2 reads YYNGEE. The CDR3 totals 14 residues. CDR3 DNA sequence: TGTGCCAGCAGCGTAGATCAGGGGAACTACGAGCAGTACTTC. It codes for CASSVDQGNYEQYF. Complete variable domain (other parts from reference TRBV9 and TRBJ2-7): DSGVTQTPKHLITATGQRVTLRCSPRSGDLSVYWYQQSLDQGLQFLIQYYNGEERAKGNILERFSAQQFPDLHSELNLSSLELGDSALYFCASSVDQGNYEQYFGPGTRLTVT.

As to this clone: This may be a read error: a much more frequent sequence differs by one nucleotide. This CDR3 is also generated by other DNA sequences in the sample. V usage is TRBV29-1 and J usage is TRBJ2-2, with D maybe TRBD2 (5 bases). In germline, CDR1 is SQVTM, CDR2 ANQGSEA. This CDR3 region has 14 residues. Here the CDR3 reads CSAAVGPNTGELFF. The DNA of the CDR3 is TGCAGCGCGGCTGTGGGTCCGAACACCGGGGAGCTGTTCTTT.

This rearrangement joins TRBV5-8 to TRBJ1-2, with TRBD1 identical over 7 bases. The length of the CDR3 is 16 residues. CDR1 SGHTS and CDR2 YDEGEE come from the germline V gene. The trim removed 1 base at V and 3 bases at J, leaving 9 bases unmatched. The CDR3 spells CASSLPGQAPDYGYTF. Written as DNA, the CDR3 is TGTGCCAGCAGCTTGCCCGGACAGGCCCCCGACTATGGCTACACCTTC.

A few counts support this clone. V and J are TRBV5-4 and TRBJ2-7, with 12 positions matching TRBD1. The CDR3 covers 15 residues. The V segment lost 4 bases and the J segment 4 bases; nucleotides outside the gene matches: 6. Germline V lookup: CDR1 SGHNT, CDR2 YYREEE (reference sequence). The CDR3, as DNA: TGTGCCAGCAGCCCCCCGGGACAGGGGGCTTACGAGCAGTACTTC. Translation: CASSPPGQGAYEQYF.

This chain joins TRBV2 and TRBJ1-1; 12 nucleotides align to TRBD1. CDR3 length: 15 residues. CDR1 SNHLY and CDR2 FYNNEI come from the germline V gene. Trimming cost V 7 bases and J 0 bases; bases outside gene matches: 3. The CDR3 reads CASTGTGGMNTEAFF. The CDR3 DNA sequence: TGTGCCAGCACTGGGACAGGGGGCATGAACACTGAAGCTTTCTTT.